Each of the 8 T cell receptor beta chains below was sequenced from the same sample in a study of T cell clonotyping in hematopoietic cell transplantation. Profiled with immunoSEQ multiplex PCR; TCRdb holds only in-frame clones, not every one. The profile shows some 8,300 clones, roughly 85% of them singletons. The material sequenced was PBMCs, taken 180 days after allogeneic stem cell transplant. The source is a female patient between 30 and 40 years old who had an allogeneic stem cell transplant, so the T cells may come from the graft donor. Some clones in this sample may be carry-over from other donors' samples.

This clone was picked up a small number of times. V and J are TRBV5-1 and TRBJ2-7, with TRBD1 identical over 11 bases. Germline V gene data show CDR1 as SGHRS and CDR2 as YFSETQ. V was pared by 3 bases and J by 5 bases, with 4 bases of the junction left unmatched. This CDR3 region has 14 residues. The DNA for the CDR3 is TGCGCCAGCAGCTACGGACAGGGGGCCAACGAGCAGTACTTC. Its protein product is CASSYGQGANEQYF. The full variable domain, its missing parts supplied by reference TRBV5-1 and TRBJ2-7, is KAGVTQTPRYLIKTRGQQVTLSCSPISGHRSVSWYQQTPGQGLQFLFEYFSETQRNKGNFPGRFSGRQFSNSRSEMNVSTLELGDSALYLCASSYGQGANEQYFGPGTRLTVT.

The J gene is TRBJ2-7, the V gene TRBV7-2; D could derive from TRBD1 or TRBD2 (5 bases each). CDR3 length: 14 residues. Trimming removed 1 base at V and 3 bases at J, with 10 bases between. Germline V gene lookup returns CDR1 SGHTA and CDR2 FQGNSA. CDR3 nucleotide sequence: TGTGCCAGCAGCTTAGGGGGGTCACTCTACGAGCAGTACTTC. It translates to CASSLGGSLYEQYF. Complete variable domain (other parts from reference TRBV7-2 and TRBJ2-7): GAGVSQSPSNKVTEKGKDVELRCDPISGHTALYWYRQSLGQGLEFLIYFQGNSAPDKSGLPSDRFSAERTGGSVSTLTIQRTQQEDSAVYLCASSLGGSLYEQYFGPGTRLTVT.

V gene TRBV6-6 combines with J gene TRBJ1-2; 7 positions match TRBD1. The CDR3 totals 13 residues. The germline V gene has CDR1 MNHNY and CDR2 SVGAGI (reference sequence). V lost 4 bases, J lost 3 bases, and 2 bases stayed unmatched. CDR3 region: CASSSGGDYGYTF. The CDR3 nucleotides are TGTGCCAGCAGTTCAGGGGGTGACTATGGCTACACCTTC.

This CDR3 is CASSSPDRGNTEAFF. In DNA form, the CDR3 reads TGTGCCAGCAGCTCACCGGACAGGGGGAACACTGAAGCTTTCTTT. The V call is TRBV7-9, the J call TRBJ1-1, with 9 positions matching TRBD1. Germline V gene lookup returns CDR1 SEHNR and CDR2 FQNEAQ (reference sequence). CDR3 size: 15 residues. The V gene end was trimmed by 4 bases and the J gene end by 1 base; junction bases not matched to a gene: 4.

The chain couples TRBV7-2 to TRBJ1-2; no firm D call. V gave up 5 bases and J gave up 7 bases, with 14 bases separating them. The germline CDR1 and CDR2 sequences are SGHTA and FQGNSA. The CDR3 loop spans 13 amino acids. CDR3 loop: CASSGQRLGGYTF. The CDR3 nucleotides are TGTGCCAGCAGCGGTCAGAGGCTAGGTGGCTACACCTTC.

The chain carries TRBV29-1 and TRBJ1-1; possible D gene TRBD1, 6 bases. Germline-derived CDR1 and CDR2 are SQVTM and ANQGSEA. The CDR3 runs to 14 residues. V lost 2 bases and J lost 1, with 11 bases in between. The CDR3 nucleotides are TGCAGCGTTGAACTGGTCAGGGGGAACACTGAAGCTTTCTTT. It specifies CSVELVRGNTEAFF.

This sequence joins TRBV4-3 and TRBJ2-1; 12 bases match TRBD2. Germline V gives CDR1 LGHNA, CDR2 YSLEER. The trim removed 0 bases at V and 6 bases at J, leaving 12 bases unmatched. The CDR3 is 19 residues long. The CDR3 coding sequence is TGCGCCAGCAGCCAAGAGGCCTCGATTACTAGCGGGGGGCGCAATGAGCAGTTCTTC. Amino acids: CASSQEASITSGGRNEQFF.

This chain uses TRBV6-5 with TRBJ1-1, with a weak D call TRBD1 (6 bases). Deletions cut 2 bases from V and 0 bases from J, with 13 bases between. Germline CDR1 and CDR2: MNHEY and SVGAGI. The CDR3 has 16 amino acids. CDR3 loop: CASSYGVDSMNTEAFF. In DNA form, the CDR3 reads TGTGCCAGCAGTTACGGGGTGGACAGCATGAACACTGAAGCTTTCTTT.